This paragraph covers one TCR beta chain sequence. Its binding antigen is unknown. Within one base of it there is no much larger clone, and no base qualities were kept. The data are from a study of CD8+CD57+ T cells in acquired aplastic anemia (dated by TCRdb to 2017 to 2018). For the wider study: A mean of approximately 2.9 ug of DNA, ranging from about 0.17 to 30 ug, was extracted from sorted CD4+ and CD8+ cells. CD8+CD57+ expansion was defined as a frequency above the mean frequency observed in healthy subjects. Results the study describes overall, beyond this receptor: CD8+ Simpson's diversity did not differ significantly between patients and healthy controls (P=0.060). Although roughly 29 CD8+ CDR3 sequences were shared by patients and controls, these sequences appeared highly expressed in patients and within the immunodominant clones of patients.

Patients chosen for sequencing had shown expansion of CD8+CD57+ cells by flow cytometry. Every patient had a diagnosis of severe acquired aplastic anemia based on International Study of Aplastic Anemia and Agranulocytosis and Camitta criteria. At the time blood was sampled, none of the patients had received any therapy. The study deep-sequenced TCR repertoires of sorted CD4+ and CD8+ blood T cells from severe aplastic anemia patients and healthy subjects. In the USA, patient enrollment took place under clinicaltrials.gov protocols 00001620, 01623167, 00001397, 00071045, 00081523 and 00961064. Ficoll-Paque density gradient centrifugation was used to isolate peripheral blood mononuclear cells. Before DNA extraction, CD4+ and CD8+ T cells were sorted with FACS or magnetic beads. Profiling of TCR beta VDJ combinations and CDR3 sequences used genomic DNA as the template. An Illumina HiSeq 2000 was the platform used for TCR repertoire sequencing. In the paper's pipeline: Repertoire assessment relied on Simpson's diversity index, CDR3 size and DJ length profiles, and TRBV/TRBJ rearrangement plots. The most abundant DNA sequence in the deep sequencing data was defined as the immunodominant clone. CDR3 amino acid sequences were checked for sharing across subjects and were also compared against the VDJdb database and published repertoires. The public reads were reanalyzed by TCRdb: fastp trimming at Q25, MiXCR alignment, in-frame beta chains only. Entries that share a CDR3 protein sequence are merged under the most common genes and DNA. The V and J calls and clone size come from TCRdb's table, not from the authors' own analysis. The table for this sample lists under 200,000 distinct CDR3 sequences; 48% of them were counted only once. Together, the top ten hold about 1.8% of the sample.

A distance of 8 bases separates the germline ends of V and J, which lose 8 bases and 7 bases respectively. As encoded in the germline V gene, CDR1 is MNHNS while CDR2 is SASEGT. Measured from the cysteine to the phenylalanine, the CDR3 is 11 residues long. The kept DNA is CDR3 alone, 33 bases in frame from the first base. The sequence derives from a human donor with aplastic anemia. The rearranged chain carries TRBV6-1 and TRBJ2-2; a tentative D match to TRBD2 spans 6 bases. The specimen sequenced was sorted CD4+, CD8+, or CD8+CD57+ T cells (not recorded which) from PBMCs. Here is the DNA: TGTGCCAGCTCTAGCGTCGGGGAGCTGTTTTTT. Its amino acids are CASSSVGELFF.